This T cell receptor beta chain was documented in a study of blood T cell repertoires in COVID-19. Per the original methods: Reference gene primer amplification gave nucleated cell count estimates. The method was immunoSEQ multiplex PCR; TCRdb's version includes in-frame clones alone and lacks a portion of them. D and trimming come from the DNA, and the V and J calls and clone size come from that table. The sample carries under 300,000 clones, roughly 90% recorded once. The CDR3 totals 15 residues. Germline CDR1 is SGHVS and CDR2 is FQNEAQ. The V and J ends lost 2 bases and 4 bases, in that order; junction bases with no gene match: 5. Enrollees, about 18 to 95 years old, lived in 24 US areas. Cohorts were determined from participant-reported clinical history. Donors in Cohort 3 who had recovered were those with two negative PCRs, healthcare professional clearance, or resolution of their symptoms.

The receptor comes from a man between 35 and 55 years old who had recovered from COVID-19. This chain connects TRBV7-8 to TRBJ1-2, with 9 bases identical to TRBD1. Sequencing used PBMCs or T cells enriched from blood (not recorded which). The CDR3 DNA follows: TGTGCCAGCAGCTTAAACAGGGGGCTTGGCTATGGCTACACCTTC. Encoded protein: CASSLNRGLGYGYTF.